The 27 T cell receptor beta chains below all came from one sample that was sequenced in a study of PD-1 blockade in classical Hodgkin lymphoma. Every one of the patients relapsed after autologous stem cell transplantation (brentuximab vedotin exposure was variable). TCRdb's copy holds only in-frame clones and misses some; the assay was immunoSEQ multiplex PCR. The sample lists thousands of clones, over 60% occurring once. The source was peripheral blood mononuclear cells (PBMCs), collected at baseline. The receptor set was obtained from a human donor with classical Hodgkin lymphoma.

This chain uses TRBV7-8 with TRBJ2-7; unclear D gene. This CDR3 region has 12 residues. V was shortened by 5 bases and J by 4 bases, with 9 bases between the two germline ends. The germline V gene encodes CDR1 SGHVS and CDR2 FQNEAQ. The CDR3: CASSATRYEQYF. Here the CDR3 DNA reads TGTGCCAGCAGCGCAACCCGTTACGAGCAGTACTTC.

This clone was detected once. In DNA form, the CDR3 reads TGTGCCTGGGAAAGAGGGACAGGGGACGAAAAACTGTTTTTT. Translation: CAWERGTGDEKLFF. The chain combines TRBV30 with TRBJ1-4, with 10 bases that match TRBD1. Germline CDR1 reads GTSNPN; CDR2 reads SVGIG (reference sequence). The CDR3 is made up of 14 amino acids. After removal of 5 bases from V and 8 bases from J, the junction contained 8 bases not matched to a gene.

The chain recombines TRBV7-2 with TRBJ2-7; D is ambiguous. This CDR3 is 13 amino acids long. In germline, CDR1 is SGHTA, CDR2 FQGNSA. V was pared by 4 bases and J by 2 bases, with 9 bases between. CDR3 sequence: CASSYGKTYEQYF. The DNA for the CDR3 is TGTGCCAGCAGCTACGGTAAAACCTACGAGCAGTACTTC.

This chain links TRBV10-3 with TRBJ1-5; 12 nucleotides agree with TRBD1. CDR3 length: 18 amino acids. Germline values: CDR1 ENHRY, CDR2 SYGVKD. V was clipped by 4 bases and J by 2 bases; unmatched bases: 9. The CDR3 protein is CAISGGDRGLRGNQPQHF. In nucleotides, the CDR3 is TGTGCCATCAGTGGGGGGGACAGGGGGCTACGTGGCAATCAGCCCCAGCATTTT.

V usage is TRBV9 and J usage is TRBJ2-7, with TRBD1 matching over 9 bases. There are 15 residues in the CDR3. Looked up from germline, CDR1 is SGDLS and CDR2 is YYNGEE. J gave up 6 bases and V 0 bases, and 7 bases lay outside the gene matches. The CDR3 protein is CASSVGGTGKTEQYF. The CDR3 DNA is TGTGCCAGCAGCGTAGGGGGGACAGGGAAGACCGAGCAGTACTTC.

The genes are TRBV9 and TRBJ1-1, with unresolved D. Germline lookup yields CDR1 SGDLS and CDR2 YYNGEE. The CDR3 is 14 residues long. The ends were cut back, 0 bases at V and 5 bases at J, with 11 bases in the middle. The CDR3 DNA sequence: TGTGCCAGCAGCGTAGCTTGGGTGGGTACTGAAGCTTTCTTT. This translates into CASSVAWVGTEAFF.

V is TRBV6-5 and J is TRBJ2-1, with a weak D call TRBD2 (5 bases). Germline V gives CDR1 MNHEY, CDR2 SVGAGI. The V and J ends lost 5 bases and 8 bases respectively, with 13 bases between them. The CDR3 consists of 13 residues. The CDR3 nucleotides read TGTGCCAGCAGTCGGCGGTACGGGGATGAGCAGTTCTTC. It yields the protein CASSRRYGDEQFF.

The table lists this clone with a few counts. V is TRBV25-1 and J is TRBJ1-1, with D possibly matching TRBD1 (6 bases). Trimming shortened V by 4 bases and J by 7 bases, and 7 bases separated the two germline ends. The CDR3 spans 11 residues. Per germline, CDR1 MGHDK and CDR2 SYGVNS. As DNA, the CDR3 is TGTGCCAGCAGTGGGGACATTGAAGCTTTCTTT. Protein sequence: CASSGDIEAFF.

The chain is built from TRBV19 and TRBJ2-7; possibly TRBD2 for D (5 bases). Germline V gene sequence: CDR1 LNHDA, CDR2 SQIVND (reference sequence). V dropped 8 bases and J dropped 2 bases, with 10 bases sitting between them. The CDR3 covers 12 residues. The CDR3 region has the DNA TGTGCCAGTGGTACCGGGGCCTACGAGCAGTACTTC. Translating gives CASGTGAYEQYF.

The V and J genes are TRBV9 and TRBJ2-3; the match to TRBD2 covers 9 bases. V was clipped by 1 base and J by 4 bases; unmatched bases: 7. Germline CDR1 is SGDLS and CDR2 is YYNGEE. The CDR3 is 16 residues long. The DNA for the CDR3 is TGTGCCAGCAGCGTACGCGGGGGGGCTCTGTCAGATACGCAGTATTTT. Its protein is CASSVRGGALSDTQYF. The complete variable domain, with remaining parts taken from reference TRBV9 and TRBJ2-3, reads DSGVTQTPKHLITATGQRVTLRCSPRSGDLSVYWYQQSLDQGLQFLIQYYNGEERAKGNILERFSAQQFPDLHSELNLSSLELGDSALYFCASSVRGGALSDTQYFGPGTRLTVL.

This clone has just a few counts. The V call is TRBV19, the J call TRBJ2-7, with unresolved D. Germline V gene data show CDR1 as LNHDA and CDR2 as SQIVND (reference sequence). This CDR3 contains 13 residues. The V end was cut by 4 bases, the J end by 2 bases, with 9 bases between. In DNA, the CDR3 is TGTGCCAGTAGTAACCAGGTACCCTACGAGCAGTACTTC. Protein product: CASSNQVPYEQYF. Full variable domain (missing parts from reference TRBV19 and TRBJ2-7): DGGITQSPKYLFRKEGQNVTLSCEQNLNHDAMYWYRQDPGQGLRLIYYSQIVNDFQKGDIAEGYSVSREKKESFPLTVTSAQKNPTAFYLCASSNQVPYEQYFGPGTRLTVT.

The chain uses TRBV4-2 and TRBJ1-2; D remains unclear. The CDR3 is made up of 15 amino acids. Trimming took off 0 bases at V and 5 bases at J, with 13 bases between the two ends. The germline V gene has CDR1 LGHNA and CDR2 YNFKEQ. Written as DNA, the CDR3 is TGTGCCAGCAGCCAAGACGGCTCCGAAGGATATGGCTACACCTTC. It yields the protein CASSQDGSEGYGYTF.

The V and J genes are TRBV4-3 and TRBJ2-3; 8 positions agree with TRBD2. The V gene's germline CDR1 is LGHNA and CDR2 YSLEER. The J segment lost 5 bases and the V segment lost 0 bases, leaving 10 bases of the junction unmatched. The CDR3 is 17 residues long. The CDR3 region is CASSQDLKREIRDTQYF. CDR3 nucleotide sequence: TGCGCCAGCAGCCAAGATCTGAAGCGGGAGATTAGAGATACGCAGTATTTT.

The chain has TRBV5-1 and TRBJ2-2, with D unresolved. This CDR3 has 14 amino acids. Germline-derived CDR1 and CDR2 are SGHRS and YFSETQ. Trimming shortened V by 0 bases and J by 4 bases, and 7 bases separated the two germline ends. The CDR3 loop is CASSLAERTGELFF. CDR3 nucleotide sequence: TGCGCCAGCAGCTTGGCCGAACGCACCGGGGAGCTGTTTTTT. Filled out from reference TRBV5-1 and TRBJ2-2, the complete variable domain reads KAGVTQTPRYLIKTRGQQVTLSCSPISGHRSVSWYQQTPGQGLQFLFEYFSETQRNKGNFPGRFSGRQFSNSRSEMNVSTLELGDSALYLCASSLAERTGELFFGEGSRLTVL.

The chain is built from TRBV7-8 and TRBJ2-3, with TRBD2 matching 7 bases. Trimming at V came to 6 bases and at J to 0 bases, leaving 9 bases not matched to a gene. The CDR3 runs 16 residues. The germline V gene encodes CDR1 SGHVS and CDR2 FQNEAQ. The CDR3 coding sequence is TGTGCCAGCAGACCTACTAGCGCCACTAGCACAGATACGCAGTATTTT. This sequence encodes CASRPTSATSTDTQYF.

Here the CDR3 reads CASSLTSDGTETQYF. The DNA for the CDR3 is TGTGCCAGCAGCTTAACTAGCGACGGTACAGAGACCCAGTACTTC. The rearrangement links TRBV7-3 to TRBJ2-5, with a weak D call TRBD2 (5 bases). V was trimmed by 0 bases and J by 4 bases, leaving 12 bases between them. This CDR3 has 15 residues. Germline V gives CDR1 SGHTA, CDR2 FQGTGA.

This clone was observed a few times. The chain joins TRBV29-1 to TRBJ2-3; D unclear. Trimming cost V 4 bases and J 1 base, with 9 bases left between them. This CDR3 contains 13 residues. Germline CDR1 reads SQVTM; CDR2 reads ANQGSEA. DNA of the CDR3: TGCAGCGTTGTTGGTCTGGGCACAGATACGCAGTATTTT. It is translated as CSVVGLGTDTQYF.

J is TRBJ1-4 and V is TRBV5-1; D is possibly TRBD1 (6 bases). This CDR3 spans 14 amino acids. Trimming took 0 bases from V and 8 from J, leaving 11 bases between them. The germline V gene has CDR1 SGHRS and CDR2 YFSETQ. The CDR3 region has the DNA TGCGCCAGCAGCTTGGTGGGGGCATCGGAAAAACTGTTTTTT. Its translation: CASSLVGASEKLFF.

J is TRBJ2-2 and V is TRBV27; TRBD2 agrees at 14 bases. CDR1 is MNHEY and CDR2 is SMNVEV in the germline V gene (reference sequence). The CDR3 loop spans 16 amino acids. The J segment lost 6 bases and the V segment lost 3 bases, leaving 3 bases of the junction unmatched. CDR3 nucleotide sequence: TGTGCCAGCAGTTTCCTGACTAGCGGGAGGGCCGGGGAGCTGTTTTTT. This sequence encodes CASSFLTSGRAGELFF.

The chain uses TRBV30 and TRBJ1-1; the match to TRBD1 covers 7 bases. The CDR3 is 13 residues long. Germline lookup yields CDR1 GTSNPN and CDR2 SVGIG (reference sequence). Trimming cost V 2 bases and J 6 bases; bases outside gene matches: 6. For the CDR3, the DNA is TGTGCCTGGAGTCAAAGACAGGGCGCTGAAGCTTTCTTT. Translated, it gives CAWSQRQGAEAFF.

This chain links TRBV9 with TRBJ1-6, with TRBD1 matching 9 bases. There are 16 residues in the CDR3. Germline values: CDR1 SGDLS, CDR2 YYNGEE. V lost 0 bases, J lost 10 bases, and 8 bases stayed unmatched. CDR3 DNA sequence: TGTGCCAGCAGCGTAGGATGGGGACAGGGAGGATCACCCCTCCACTTT. It is translated as CASSVGWGQGGSPLHF. Full variable domain (rest looked up from reference TRBV9 and TRBJ1-6): DSGVTQTPKHLITATGQRVTLRCSPRSGDLSVYWYQQSLDQGLQFLIQYYNGEERAKGNILERFSAQQFPDLHSELNLSSLELGDSALYFCASSVGWGQGGSPLHFGNGTRLTVT.

V is TRBV6-1 and J is TRBJ1-4; D gene uncertain. CDR3 length: 14 residues. CDR1 is MNHNS and CDR2 is SASEGT in the germline V gene. Trimming took off 6 bases at V and 7 bases at J, with 15 bases between the two ends. The CDR3 loop is CASSAVGSGEKLFF. CDR3 sequence (DNA): TGTGCCAGCAGCGCGGTGGGGAGCGGTGAAAAACTGTTTTTT.

In DNA, the CDR3 is TGTGCCAGCAGTTACCGGGGGGAGAATGAGCAGTTCTTC. Amino acid sequence: CASSYRGENEQFF. The chain uses TRBV6-5 and TRBJ2-1; TRBD2 aligns across 7 bases. Germline CDR1 reads MNHEY; CDR2 reads SVGAGI. The CDR3 covers 13 residues. V lost 2 bases and J lost 7; bases outside the gene matches: 2.

V is TRBV2 and J is TRBJ2-3; D not certain. V lost 6 bases, J lost 6 bases, and 4 bases lay in between. Germline-derived CDR1 and CDR2 are SNHLY and FYNNEI. The CDR3 has 10 amino acids. This CDR3 is CASRWDTQYF. CDR3 sequence (DNA): TGTGCCAGCAGGTGGGATACGCAGTATTTT.

The rearrangement joins TRBV30 to TRBJ1-3; tentative D call: TRBD1 (6 bases). There are 14 residues in the CDR3. Germline V CDR1 and CDR2: GTSNPN, SVGIG (reference sequence). The V end lost 1 base, the J end lost 4 bases, and 11 bases lay between the germline ends. CDR3: CAWSAAGVGNTIYF. For the CDR3, the DNA is TGTGCCTGGAGTGCGGCAGGGGTAGGAAACACCATATATTTT. The complete variable domain, with remaining parts taken from reference TRBV30 and TRBJ1-3, reads SQTIHQWPATLVQPVGSPLSLECTVEGTSNPNLYWYRQAAGRGLQLLFYSVGIGQISSEVPQNLSASRPQDRQFILSSKKLLLSDSGFYLCAWSAAGVGNTIYFGEGSWLTVV.

The gene calls are TRBV7-9 and TRBJ1-4; 10 bases line up with TRBD1. V was pared by 4 bases and J by 0 bases, with 5 bases of the junction left unmatched. In germline, CDR1 is SEHNR, CDR2 FQNEAQ (reference sequence). This CDR3 is 17 amino acids long. CDR3 protein: CASSSTTGGPTNEKLFF. The DNA for the CDR3 is TGTGCCAGCAGCTCAACGACAGGGGGCCCAACTAATGAAAAACTGTTTTTT.

The gene calls are TRBV6-1 and TRBJ2-2; TRBD1 agrees at 7 bases. This CDR3 is 14 amino acids long. The V gene end was trimmed by 8 bases and the J gene end by 7 bases; junction bases not matched to a gene: 10. In germline, CDR1 is MNHNS, CDR2 SASEGT. The CDR3 DNA reads TGTGCCAGCCAAAACAGGGGATCCGGCGGGGAGCTGTTTTTT. It encodes CASQNRGSGGELFF.